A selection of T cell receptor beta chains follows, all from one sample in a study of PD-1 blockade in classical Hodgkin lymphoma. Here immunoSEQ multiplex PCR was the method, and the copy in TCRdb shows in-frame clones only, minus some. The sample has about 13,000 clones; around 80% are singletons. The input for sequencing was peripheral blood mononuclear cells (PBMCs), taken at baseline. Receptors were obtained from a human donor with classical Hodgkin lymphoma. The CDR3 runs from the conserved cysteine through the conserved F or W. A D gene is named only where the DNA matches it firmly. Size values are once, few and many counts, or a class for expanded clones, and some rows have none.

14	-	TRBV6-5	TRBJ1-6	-	TGTGCCAGCAGTGAAGTGGCCTTCGGTTCACCCCTCCACTTT	CASSEVAFGSPLHF
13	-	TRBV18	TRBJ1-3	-	TGTGCCAGCTCACCCACTTCTAGAAACACCATATATTTT	CASSPTSRNTIYF
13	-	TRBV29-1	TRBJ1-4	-	TGCAGCGTTTCGAGACCCAATAATGAAAAACTGTTTTTT	CSVSRPNNEKLFF
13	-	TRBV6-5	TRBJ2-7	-	TGTGCCAGTGGACGAGGAATAGGCTACGAGCAGTACTTC	CASGRGIGYEQYF
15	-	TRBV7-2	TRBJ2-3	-	TGTGCCAGCAGCTTAGGAAACGGGGAAGTAGATACGCAGTATTTT	CASSLGNGEVDTQYF
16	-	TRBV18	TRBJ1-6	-	TGTGCCAGCTCACCAGACTGGGGAGCCGCCAATTCACCCCTCCACTTT	CASSPDWGAANSPLHF
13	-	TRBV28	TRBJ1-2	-	TGTGCCAGCAATCAGGGCGGTAACTATGGCTACACCTTC	CASNQGGNYGYTF
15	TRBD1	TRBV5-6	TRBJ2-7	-	TGTGCCAGCAGCTCCTATATGAGGGGGCGCGACGAGCAGTACTTC	CASSSYMRGRDEQYF
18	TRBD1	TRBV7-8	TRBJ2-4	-	TGTGCCAGCAGCTTAACCTTATCGGGACAGGGAAGGGCAAACATTCAGTACTTC	CASSLTLSGQGRANIQYF
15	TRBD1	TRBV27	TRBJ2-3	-	TGTGCCAGCAGTTTCGGGACAGGGAATTTTGCTACGCAGTATTTT	CASSFGTGNFATQYF
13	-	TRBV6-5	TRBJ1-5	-	TGTGCCAGCATGCGGGGTATTAATCAGCCCCAGCATTTT	CASMRGINQPQHF
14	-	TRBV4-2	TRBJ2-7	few	TGTGCCAGCAAACCCCAGGGCGGAGAGTACGAGCAGTACTTC	CASKPQGGEYEQYF
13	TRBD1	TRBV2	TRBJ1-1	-	TGTGCCAGCTTTCAGGGGGTATTTACTGAAGCTTTCTTT	CASFQGVFTEAFF
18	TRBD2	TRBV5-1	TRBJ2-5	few	TGCGCCAGCAGCTTGGGCCTAGCGGGGGACAATTTCCAAGAGACCCAGTACTTC	CASSLGLAGDNFQETQYF
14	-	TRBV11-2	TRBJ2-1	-	TGTGCCAGCAGCTTTAGCGGTTGGGAAAATGAGCAGTTCTTC	CASSFSGWENEQFF
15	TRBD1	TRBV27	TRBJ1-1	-	TGTGCCAGCAGTTGGGACAGACGAAGAAACACTGAAGCTTTCTTT	CASSWDRRRNTEAFF
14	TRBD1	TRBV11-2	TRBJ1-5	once	TGTGCCAGCAGCCCACAGGGGGCACAACAGCCCCAGCATTTT	CASSPQGAQQPQHF
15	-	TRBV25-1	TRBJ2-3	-	TGTGCCAGCAGTGAAGCCCAATTTATTACGGATACGCAGTATTTT	CASSEAQFITDTQYF
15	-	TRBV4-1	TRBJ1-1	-	TGCGCCAGCAGCCCCATGGACGGGGGGAACACTGAAGCTTTCTTT	CASSPMDGGNTEAFF
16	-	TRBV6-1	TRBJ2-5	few	TGTGCCAGCAGTGAACCCTTAGTACTTTTCCAAGAGACCCAGTACTTC	CASSEPLVLFQETQYF
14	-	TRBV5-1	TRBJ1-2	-	TGCGCCAGCAGGTTGGACAGCGGGTTCTATGGCTACACCTTC	CASRLDSGFYGYTF
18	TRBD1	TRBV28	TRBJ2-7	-	TGTGCCAGCAGTCTGCCTTCCGGGACAGGGGGCAGGCTGTACGAGCAGTACTTC	CASSLPSGTGGRLYEQYF
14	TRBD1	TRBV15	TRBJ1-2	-	TGTGCCACCAGCAAAGGGGGCTCGGGCTATGGCTACACCTTC	CATSKGGSGYGYTF
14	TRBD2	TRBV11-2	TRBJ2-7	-	TGTGCCAGCAGCTGGACTAGCGGAACCTACGAGCAGTACTTC	CASSWTSGTYEQYF
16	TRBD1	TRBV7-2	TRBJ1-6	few	TGTGCCAGCAGCCCCCGGCAGGGGGCGGCTGGTTCACCCCTCCACTTT	CASSPRQGAAGSPLHF
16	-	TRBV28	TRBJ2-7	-	TGTGCCAGCAGTTCGGACAGGGTAGGGGGGGGTTACGAGCAGTACTTC	CASSSDRVGGGYEQYF
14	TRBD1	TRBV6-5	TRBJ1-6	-	TGTGCCAGCAGGGAAACAGGGGAGAATTCACCCCTCCACTTT	CASRETGENSPLHF
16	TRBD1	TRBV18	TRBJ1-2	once	TGTGCCAGCTCGGTCTCAGTACTGGACAGGCACTATGGCTACACCTTC	CASSVSVLDRHYGYTF
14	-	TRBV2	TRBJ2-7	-	TGTGCCAGCAGTCGGGACGTCTTCTCCTACGAGCAGTACTTC	CASSRDVFSYEQYF
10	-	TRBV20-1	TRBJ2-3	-	TGCAGTGCTAGACTGGATACGCAGTATTTT	CSARLDTQYF
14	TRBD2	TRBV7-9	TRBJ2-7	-	TGTGCCAGCAGCTTTAGCGGGGGGCGCGACGAGCAGTACTTC	CASSFSGGRDEQYF
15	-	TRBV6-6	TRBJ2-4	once	TGTGCCAGCAGGGCGCCTCAGGGGGCCAAAAACATTCAGTACTTC	CASRAPQGAKNIQYF
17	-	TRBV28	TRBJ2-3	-	TGTGCCAGCAGCTGGGGGGTTGGGACACCTCTGACAGATACGCAGTATTTT	CASSWGVGTPLTDTQYF
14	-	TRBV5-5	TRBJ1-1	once	TGTGCCAGCAGCTTGGACTGGGGTTCGGTGAGGGCTTTCTTT	CASSLDWGSVRAFF
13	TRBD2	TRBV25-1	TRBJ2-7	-	TGTGCCAGCAGAGCGGGGGGGTCCTACGAGCAGTACTTC	CASRAGGSYEQYF
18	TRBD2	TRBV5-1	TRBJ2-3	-	TGCGCCAGCAGCTTGGGGGTTTTGGCGGGGGGCCCCACAGATACGCAGTATTTT	CASSLGVLAGGPTDTQYF
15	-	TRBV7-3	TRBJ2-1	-	TGTGCCAGCAGTCTTAGTAGCGGAGCCTACAATGAGCAGTTCTTC	CASSLSSGAYNEQFF
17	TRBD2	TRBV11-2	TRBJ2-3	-	TGTGCCAGCAGCCTCCTAGGACTAGCGGATCGCACAGATACGCAGTATTTT	CASSLLGLADRTDTQYF
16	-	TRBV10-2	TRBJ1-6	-	TGCGCCAGCAGAAAAACCGGGACAACGGATAATTCACCCCTCCACTTT	CASRKTGTTDNSPLHF
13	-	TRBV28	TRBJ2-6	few	TGTGCCAGCAGTTTAGCTGGGGCCAACGTCCTGACTTTC	CASSLAGANVLTF
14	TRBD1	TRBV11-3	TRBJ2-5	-	TGTGCCAGCAGCTCAAGACAGGGTGCGGGGACCCAGTACTTC	CASSSRQGAGTQYF
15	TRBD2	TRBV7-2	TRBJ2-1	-	TGTGCCAGCAGCTTAGGGGGGACTAGTTTCAATGAGCAGTTCTTC	CASSLGGTSFNEQFF
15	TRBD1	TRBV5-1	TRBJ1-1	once	TGCGCCAGCAGCTTCATCAGGGGGAAGGGCACTGAAGCTTTCTTT	CASSFIRGKGTEAFF
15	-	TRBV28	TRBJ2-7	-	TGTGCCAGCAGTTTATTCGGGGGGCCCTCCTACGAGCAGTACTTC	CASSLFGGPSYEQYF
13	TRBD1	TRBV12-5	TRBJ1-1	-	TGTGCTAGTGGTTTGACAGGGGAAACTGAAGCTTTCTTT	CASGLTGETEAFF
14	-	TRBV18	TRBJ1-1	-	TGTGCCAGCTCACCACCGCGCCGATACACTGAAGCTTTCTTT	CASSPPRRYTEAFF
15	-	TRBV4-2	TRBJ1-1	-	TGTGCCAGCAGCCAATTGTCAGGGGTGAACACTGAAGCTTTCTTT	CASSQLSGVNTEAFF
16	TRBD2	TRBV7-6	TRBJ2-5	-	TGTGCCAGCAGCCCCGAGGAAGCGGGGGGTGGAGAGACCCAGTACTTC	CASSPEEAGGGETQYF
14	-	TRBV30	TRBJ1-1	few	TGTGCCTGGAGTAGGGACTTGTGGAACACTGAAGCTTTCTTT	CAWSRDLWNTEAFF
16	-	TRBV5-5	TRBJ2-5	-	TGTGCCAGCAGCTTGGTTACAAAGTGGAGTCAAGAGACCCAGTACTTC	CASSLVTKWSQETQYF
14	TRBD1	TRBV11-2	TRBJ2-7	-	TGTGCCAGCAGCCTAGGGGGCCCCGACTACGAGCAGTACTTC	CASSLGGPDYEQYF
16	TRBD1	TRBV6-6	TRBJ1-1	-	TGTGCCAGCAGTTTGGACAGGAGGGGCATGAACACTGAAGCTTTCTTT	CASSLDRRGMNTEAFF
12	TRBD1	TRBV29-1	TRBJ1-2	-	TGCAGAGCTGGACAGGGAGCATATGGCTACACCTTC	CRAGQGAYGYTF
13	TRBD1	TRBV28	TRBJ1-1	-	TGTGCCACCCAAACAGGGGTGGGGACTGAAGCTTTCTTT	CATQTGVGTEAFF
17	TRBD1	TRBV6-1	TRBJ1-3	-	TGTGCCAGCAGTGATCTGATGGGGACAGTCTCTGGAAACACCATATATTTT	CASSDLMGTVSGNTIYF
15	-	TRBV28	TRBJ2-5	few	TGTGCCAGCAGTGCAGACAGGTTGTTGGTAGAGACCCAGTACTTC	CASSADRLLVETQYF